Below, 27 T cell receptor beta chains from the same sample are listed, as sequenced in a study of blood T cell repertoires in COVID-19. Clones were sequenced by immunoSEQ multiplex PCR, and TCRdb holds only the in-frame ones, with some missing. The sample lists more than 45,000 clones; 85% were seen once. The sequencing sample was made of peripheral blood. Receptors originate from a man aged 35-49 years with active COVID-19.

This rearrangement joins TRBV21-1 to TRBJ2-5; TRBD2 was called by the table and not checked on the DNA. TRBV21-1 is a documented pseudogene. This CDR3 is 14 amino acids long. In nucleotides, the CDR3 is TGTGCCAGCAGGCCGGGGAGGGCCGAAGAGACCCAGTACTTC. Amino acid sequence: CASRPGRAEETQYF.

The chain recombines TRBV11-2 with TRBJ2-1; D gene uncertain. From germline, CDR1 is SGHAT and CDR2 FQNNGV. V gave up 3 bases and J gave up 2 bases, with 5 bases separating them. This CDR3 comprises 13 residues. CDR3: CASSFPTYNEQFF. In nucleotides, the CDR3 is TGTGCCAGCAGCTTTCCTACCTACAATGAGCAGTTCTTC.

This clone was seen only once. The chain couples TRBV10-1 to TRBJ2-1, with D possibly TRBD2 on 6 matching bases. The ends were cut back, 2 bases at V and 6 bases at J, with 17 bases in the middle. Germline assignment: CDR1 WNHNN and CDR2 SYGVQD (reference sequence). The CDR3 runs 16 residues. CDR3: CASSEEGGFLPNEQFF. The CDR3 nucleotides read TGCGCCAGCAGTGAGGAGGGAGGCTTTCTCCCCAATGAGCAGTTCTTC.

J is TRBJ1-5 and V is TRBV12-3 or TRBV12-4, with D tentatively TRBD1 (5 bases). The CDR3 is made up of 13 amino acids. V dropped 5 bases and J dropped 7 bases, with 12 bases sitting between them. The CDR3 reads CASSTGQGQPQHF. The CDR3 nucleotides are TGTGCCAGCAGTACGGGTCAGGGCCAGCCCCAGCATTTT.

The rearrangement uses TRBV5-4 and TRBJ1-6, with 10 bases that match TRBD1. The CDR3 runs 16 residues. Looked up from germline, CDR1 is SGHNT and CDR2 is YYREEE (reference sequence). Unmatched junction bases numbered 13, after V lost 0 bases and J lost 16 bases. Here the CDR3 DNA reads TGTGCCAGCAGCTTGGGTCCGGTCCGGACAGGGGGGTTACTCCACTTT. Its protein product is CASSLGPVRTGGLLHF.

The chain links TRBV27 to TRBJ1-1; TRBD1 matches 9 bases. J lost 10 bases, V lost 5 bases, and 11 bases had no gene match. Germline V lookup: CDR1 MNHEY, CDR2 SMNVEV (reference sequence). There are 14 residues in the CDR3. The CDR3 loop is CASSTGGAGSRAFF. Here the CDR3 DNA reads TGTGCCAGCAGTACAGGGGGCGCGGGGTCCAGAGCTTTCTTT.

This rearrangement joins TRBV28 to TRBJ2-5; 7 nucleotides line up with TRBD1. This CDR3 region has 14 residues. V trimming: 4 bases; J trimming: 2 bases; junction bases outside the gene matches: 4. Germline assignment: CDR1 MDHEN and CDR2 SYDVKM. The CDR3 coding sequence is TGTGCCAGCAGTTCCCGGGACAGACAAGAGACCCAGTACTTC. Protein product: CASSSRDRQETQYF.

The V gene is TRBV15, the J gene TRBJ1-1; TRBD1 agrees at 8 bases. The CDR3 extends over 20 amino acids. Trimming took 3 bases from V and 5 from J; bases not matched to a gene: 23. CDR1 and CDR2 from the germline V gene are LNHNV and YYDKDF (reference sequence). The CDR3 region is CATSRNPTSDRGGVRTEAFF. The CDR3 coding sequence is TGTGCCACCAGCAGGAACCCAACATCCGACAGGGGAGGGGTACGGACTGAAGCTTTCTTT.

The V and J genes are TRBV2 and TRBJ1-6, with 7 bases matching TRBD1. Germline lookup yields CDR1 SNHLY and CDR2 FYNNEI. The V segment lost 6 bases and the J segment 8 bases; nucleotides outside the gene matches: 13. The CDR3 covers 16 residues. The CDR3 DNA reads TGTGCCAGCAGGATCGTGACAGGGATCTTGGATTCACCCCTCCACTTT. Translating gives CASRIVTGILDSPLHF.

This clone has just a few counts. The chain recombines TRBV27 with TRBJ2-5; possibly TRBD2 for D (5 bases). The CDR3 spans 16 residues. Germline loops: CDR1 MNHEY, CDR2 SMNVEV (reference sequence). V lost 5 bases and J 4 bases, leaving 20 bases between the germline ends. The chain's CDR3 is CASSPMDRGSGETQYF. The CDR3 nucleotides read TGTGCCAGCAGTCCAATGGATCGGGGATCTGGAGAGACCCAGTACTTC.

This clone was seen just once. The V call is TRBV7-9, the J call TRBJ2-5; the D gene is possibly TRBD2 (7 bases). CDR1 is SEHNR, CDR2 FQNEAQ, per germline (reference sequence). The CDR3 is 15 residues long. V lost 3 bases, J lost 1 base, and 12 bases lay in between. The CDR3 DNA reads as TGTGCCAGCAGCTTTCTAGGGGGGGGCCAAGAGACCCAGTACTTC. As protein: CASSFLGGGQETQYF. The variable domain in full, completed from reference TRBV7-9 and TRBJ2-5, reads DTGVSQNPRHKITKRGQNVTFRCDPISEHNRLYWYRQTLGQGPEFLTYFQNEAQLEKSRLLSDRFSAERPKGSFSTLEIQRTEQGDSAMYLCASSFLGGGQETQYFGPGTRLLVL.

The J gene is TRBJ1-3, the V gene TRBV14; 9 bases are a match to TRBD1. V lost 4 bases, J lost 7 bases, and 5 bases stayed unmatched. The CDR3 totals 14 residues. Germline CDR1 SGHDN, CDR2 FVKESK. The CDR3, as DNA: TGTGCCAGCAGCCGGGACAGGGTCGGGAACACCATATATTTT. It translates to CASSRDRVGNTIYF. The full variable domain, rest sourced from reference TRBV14 and TRBJ1-3, is EAGVTQFPSHSVIEKGQTVTLRCDPISGHDNLYWYRRVMGKEIKFLLHFVKESKQDESGMPNNRFLAERTGGTYSTLKVQPAELEDSGVYFCASSRDRVGNTIYFGEGSWLTVV.

The rearrangement links TRBV2 to TRBJ1-1; possibly TRBD1 for D (5 bases). Trimming left V 6 bases short and J 0 bases short, with 14 bases between. Per germline, CDR1 SNHLY and CDR2 FYNNEI. CDR3 length equals 15 residues. CDR3 sequence: CASRRTLPMNTEAFF. For the CDR3, the DNA is TGTGCCAGCAGACGGACACTCCCGATGAACACTGAAGCTTTCTTT.

This sequence joins TRBV7-8 and TRBJ2-7, with 7 bases identical to TRBD2. After removal of 5 bases from V and 3 bases from J, the junction contained 10 bases not matched to a gene. This CDR3 is built from 15 residues. Per the germline V gene, CDR1 is SGHVS and CDR2 is FQNEAQ. CDR3 protein: CASSPLARESYEQYF. The DNA of the CDR3 is TGTGCCAGCAGCCCCCTGGCGCGGGAGAGCTACGAGCAGTACTTC.

This rearrangement joins TRBV7-9 to TRBJ1-5; no firm D call. Trimming removed 1 base at V and 3 bases at J, with 13 bases between. CDR1 is SEHNR and CDR2 is FQNEAQ in the germline V gene (reference sequence). The CDR3 contains 16 residues. CDR3 DNA: TGTGCCAGCAGCTTAGTCGCAGTCCGCATCAATCAGCCCCAGCATTTT. It yields the protein CASSLVAVRINQPQHF.

By sample fraction, this clone is medium-sized. The same CDR3 is also encoded by other DNA sequences in this sample. This chain uses TRBV28 with TRBJ1-6; 9 bases line up with TRBD1. With 6 bases clipped from V and 8 bases from J, the junction kept 8 bases outside the gene matches. This CDR3 has 15 residues. Germline V gene sequence: CDR1 MDHEN, CDR2 SYDVKM. For the CDR3, the DNA is TGTGCCAGCAGCCGGTCCCGGGACAGGGATTCACCCCTCCACTTT. This encodes CASSRSRDRDSPLHF.

The chain is built from TRBV5-6 and TRBJ2-1; 9 bases fit TRBD1. The CDR3 is 15 residues long. With V trimmed by 4 bases and J by 1 base, 3 bases remained unmatched. The germline CDR1 and CDR2 sequences are SGHDT and YYEEEE. The CDR3, as DNA: TGTGCCAGCAGCCTGACAGGGGGGTCCTACAATGAGCAGTTCTTC. Residues: CASSLTGGSYNEQFF.

The gene calls are TRBV28 and TRBJ1-6; the D gene is possibly TRBD1 (6 bases). V dropped 5 bases and J dropped 7 bases, with 18 bases sitting between them. Germline V gene data show CDR1 as MDHEN and CDR2 as SYDVKM. The CDR3 has 16 residues. The CDR3 loop reads CASSRPGGALNSPLHF. CDR3 in DNA: TGTGCCAGCAGTCGGCCGGGGGGCGCTTTGAATTCACCCCTCCACTTT. Drawing the rest from reference TRBV28 and TRBJ1-6, the complete variable domain is DVKVTQSSRYLVKRTGEKVFLECVQDMDHENMFWYRQDPGLGLRLIYFSYDVKMKEKGDIPEGYSVSREKKERFSLILESASTNQTSMYLCASSRPGGALNSPLHFGNGTRLTVT.

The chain couples TRBV28 to TRBJ2-7; D is unclear. The V end was cut by 6 bases, the J end by 1 base, with 19 bases between. Germline V gives CDR1 MDHEN, CDR2 SYDVKM. This CDR3 has 16 amino acids. The CDR3: CASSLTFSGGSYEQYF. The DNA of the CDR3 is TGTGCCAGCAGCTTGACGTTTTCGGGTGGGTCCTACGAGCAGTACTTC.

The chain recombines TRBV5-1 with TRBJ1-1, with TRBD1 matching over 7 bases. The CDR3 loop spans 14 amino acids. The germline V gene has CDR1 SGHRS and CDR2 YFSETQ. Trimming cost V 4 bases and J 1 base; bases outside gene matches: 4. CDR3 amino acids: CASSTGTENTEAFF. The DNA of the CDR3 is TGCGCCAGCAGCACCGGGACAGAGAACACTGAAGCTTTCTTT.

The chain employs TRBV29-1 and TRBJ1-5; D remains ambiguous. V lost 0 bases to trimming and J lost 5 bases, with 8 bases between them. This CDR3 is built from 13 residues. Germline V gene data show CDR1 as SQVTM and CDR2 as ANQGSEA. CDR3 nucleotides: TGCAGCGTTGAAGAAAGCGAGGATCAGCCCCAGCATTTT. Translation gives CSVEESEDQPQHF.

This chain uses TRBV5-1 with TRBJ2-2, with 9 bases identical to TRBD1. After removal of 2 bases from V and 6 bases from J, the junction contained 5 bases not matched to a gene. Per the germline V gene, CDR1 is SGHRS and CDR2 is YFSETQ. CDR3 length equals 15 residues. Here the CDR3 reads CASSFLQGAAGELFF. The CDR3 nucleotides read TGCGCCAGCAGCTTTTTACAGGGGGCCGCCGGGGAGCTGTTTTTT.

The V gene is TRBV1, the J gene TRBJ2-1; the table's D call, TRBD2, has no DNA check behind it. TRBV1 is a known pseudogene. The CDR3 covers 16 residues. The CDR3 sequence is CTSSPVGGVSYNEQFF. CDR3 nucleotide sequence: TGCACCAGCAGCCCGGTGGGGGGAGTGTCCTACAATGAGCAGTTCTTC.

This clone has only one observation. The genes are TRBV3-1 (or the pseudogene TRBV3-2) and TRBJ2-7, with 7 bases that match TRBD1. The length of the CDR3 is 15 residues. V shed 4 bases, J shed 3 bases, and the junction held 9 bases outside the gene matches. Germline lookup yields CDR1 LGHDT and CDR2 YNNKEL (reference sequence). The CDR3 DNA reads TGTGCCAGCAGCCTCCCGGGACAGTTCATCTACGAGCAGTACTTC. This codes for CASSLPGQFIYEQYF.

The V gene is TRBV6-5, the J gene TRBJ2-1; 8 nucleotides agree with TRBD2. J gave up 9 bases and V 8 bases, and 3 bases lay outside the gene matches. This CDR3 region has 11 residues. The V gene's germline CDR1 is MNHEY and CDR2 SVGAGI. The CDR3 sequence is CASGTSLEQFF. The CDR3 nucleotides are TGTGCCAGCGGGACTAGTCTTGAGCAGTTCTTC.

This rearrangement joins TRBV29-1 to TRBJ1-2, with D maybe TRBD1 (5 bases). Germline CDR1 reads SQVTM; CDR2 reads ANQGSEA. This CDR3 has 12 amino acids. The germline V and J ends were trimmed by 4 bases and 2 bases, with 8 bases remaining between them. In DNA form, the CDR3 reads TGCAGCGTTGCGGGGGGGAACTATGGCTACACCTTC. This gives the protein CSVAGGNYGYTF.

The gene calls are TRBV29-1 and TRBJ1-1; 7 bases are shared with TRBD1. The CDR3 is made up of 13 amino acids. After removal of 5 bases from V and 0 bases from J, the junction contained 3 bases not matched to a gene. Germline CDR1 SQVTM, CDR2 ANQGSEA. CDR3 sequence reads: CSVLTGMNTEAFF. As DNA, the CDR3 is TGCAGCGTTCTGACAGGGATGAACACTGAAGCTTTCTTT.